The table lists the clone carrying this T cell receptor beta chain with a few counts. Its antigen is still unknown. This sample is part of a study of T-cell memory formation after mild COVID-19. General study points: There was a balanced CD4/CD8 profile in clones contracting day 15 to 85, and later expanders leaned CD4+. The main location of contracting CD4+ clones was CM and EM, and that of contracting CD8+ clones was EMRA. Several responding clones turned up in pre-infection memory, indicating that cross-reactive memory may have taken part.

In TCRdb, the 5' RACE reads were re-called with MiXCR into one record per CDR3 protein. The repertoire holds 150,000 to 200,000 distinct CDR3 sequences, with around 30% as singletons. Input material: PBMCs or a T cell subset sorted from them (not recorded which). The source of this sequence is an adult woman who had mild COVID-19 (a few samples of this study predate the infection). Cell type and time point are not known.

The CDR3 DNA reads TGTGCCAGCAGCCACTCCCCAGGGAGTAATTCACCCCTCCACTTT. It codes for CASSHSPGSNSPLHF. The chain employs TRBV7-9 and TRBJ1-6, with D possibly TRBD1 on 5 matching bases. V was shortened by 5 bases and J by 6 bases, with 14 bases between the two germline ends. This CDR3 has 15 amino acids. Looked up from germline, CDR1 is SEHNR and CDR2 is FQNEAQ (reference sequence).